This T cell receptor (beta chain) was observed in a study of cytomegalovirus exposure and HLA in healthy donors. Study-level findings and limits: Within an earlier analysis, most TCR beta V segments proved productive either about 90% or about 30% of the time. High specificity and sensitivity for cytomegalovirus status were reported for the classifier. Highly shared variants forming one cluster were likely a sequencing artifact. A later analysis linked a missense DCLRE1C variant to TCR beta V- and J-gene trimming.

This clone turned up a few times. Its antigen is still unknown. With 60 Vbeta and 13 Jbeta primers, the PCR was carried out. Clones were sequenced by immunoSEQ multiplex PCR, and TCRdb holds only the in-frame ones, with some missing. Among around 91,000 clones, 75% to 80% were seen once, and the ten largest hold about 4.6%. The V and J ends lost 5 bases and 3 bases, in that order; junction bases with no gene match: 6. This CDR3 contains 14 residues. Germline CDR1 MNHEY, CDR2 SVGAGI. The chain links TRBV6-5 to TRBJ2-7; 8 positions agree with TRBD2. The TCR sequence derives from a woman in her thirties or forties in good health and CMV-seropositive. The sequencing sample was made of PBMCs. Here the CDR3 DNA reads TGTGCCAGCAGTGGGATTAGCGGGAACTACGAGCAGTACTTC. Its translation: CASSGISGNYEQYF.